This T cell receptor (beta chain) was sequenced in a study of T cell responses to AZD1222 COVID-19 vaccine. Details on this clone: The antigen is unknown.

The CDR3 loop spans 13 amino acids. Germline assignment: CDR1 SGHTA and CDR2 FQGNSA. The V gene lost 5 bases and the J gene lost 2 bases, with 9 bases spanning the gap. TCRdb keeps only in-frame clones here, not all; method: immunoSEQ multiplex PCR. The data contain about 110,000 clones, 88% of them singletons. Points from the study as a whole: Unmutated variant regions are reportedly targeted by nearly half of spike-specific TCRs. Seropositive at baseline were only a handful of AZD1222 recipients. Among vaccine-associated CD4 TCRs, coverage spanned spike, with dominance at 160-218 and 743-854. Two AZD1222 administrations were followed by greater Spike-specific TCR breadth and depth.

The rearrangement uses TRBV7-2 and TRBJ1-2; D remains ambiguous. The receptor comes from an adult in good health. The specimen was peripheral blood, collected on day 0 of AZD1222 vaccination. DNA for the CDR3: TGTGCCAGCAGCAATACAGTAAACTATGGCTACACCTTC. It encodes CASSNTVNYGYTF.